The 20 T cell receptor beta chains presented below share a single source sample, sequenced in a study of identical twins' blood T cells. TCRdb passed the 5' RACE reads through MiXCR, listing each CDR3 protein once. The sample lists 350,000 to 400,000 distinct CDR3 sequences, more than 25% seen once, with 6% to 7% in the top ten. The sequenced material came from PBMCs. All receptors come from a woman between 18 and 55 years old in good health.

This chain joins TRBV13 and TRBJ1-5; D may be TRBD1 (5 bases). Germline values: CDR1 PRHDT, CDR2 FYEKMQ (reference sequence). The CDR3 consists of 14 residues. V dropped 3 bases and J dropped 4 bases, with 10 bases sitting between them. CDR3 loop: CASSFGHLNQPQHF. CDR3 nucleotide sequence: TGTGCCAGCAGCTTCGGACATCTTAATCAGCCCCAGCATTTT.

Comments on this clonotype: The junction departs from the called germline gene at one end, perhaps through a read error. The V gene is TRBV14, the J gene TRBJ1-2; the match to TRBD1 covers 8 bases. There are 16 residues in the CDR3. CDR1 and CDR2 (germline): SGHDN, FVKESK. The CDR3 loop is CASGQRGGQGLYGYTF. As DNA, the CDR3 is TGTGCCAGCGGCCAGAGAGGTGGACAGGGCCTCTATGGCTACACCTTC.

This clonotype was recorded many times. This chain joins TRBV15 and TRBJ1-2; no firm D call. The V end lost 2 bases, the J end lost 3 bases, and 10 bases lay between the germline ends. The CDR3 is made up of 14 amino acids. Germline loops: CDR1 LNHNV, CDR2 YYDKDF (reference sequence). The DNA of the CDR3 is TGTGCCACCAGCAGACTGGGTGGGCACTATGGCTACACCTTC. The encoded protein is CATSRLGGHYGYTF.

The chain carries TRBV3-1 and TRBJ2-1; 9 bases agree with TRBD1. The CDR3 has 15 residues. Germline CDR1 LGHDT, CDR2 YNNKEL (reference sequence). V trimming: 4 bases; J trimming: 7 bases; junction bases outside the gene matches: 8. Written as DNA, the CDR3 is TGTGCCAGCAGCCCCGACAGGGGGACGCAAAATGAGCAGTTCTTC. Its translation: CASSPDRGTQNEQFF.

Comment on this clonotype: The CDR3 ends on some other residue instead of the conserved phenylalanine or tryptophan, so this is likely a read error. The chain recombines TRBV18 with TRBJ2-4, with D perhaps TRBD2 (5 bases). The V end lost 3 bases, the J end lost 9 bases, and 12 bases lay between the germline ends. The CDR3 contains 13 residues. Germline loops: CDR1 KGHSH, CDR2 LQKENI. CDR3 DNA sequence: TGTGCCAGCTCACCCCATTCCGAGGGCATTCAGTACTGC. This translates into CASSPHSEGIQYC.

The sample holds a few counts of this clonotype. This chain links TRBV9 with TRBJ1-3; no firm D call. V dropped 4 bases and J dropped 0 bases, with 14 bases sitting between them. The germline gives CDR1 SGDLS, CDR2 YYNGEE. The CDR3 runs to 16 residues. CDR3 protein: CASSPGPLNSGNTIYF. The CDR3 DNA is TGTGCCAGCAGCCCCGGCCCCTTAAACTCTGGAAACACCATATATTTT.

On this clonotype itself: This may arise from a read error, as a much more abundant clone is one base away. The chain couples TRBV7-6 to TRBJ1-1; D not resolved. The CDR3 contains 12 residues. Germline CDR1 reads SGHVS; CDR2 reads FNYEAQ. CDR3 sequence: CASSSGGTGAFF. CDR3 coding DNA: TGTGCCAGCAGCTCAGGTGGCACTGGAGCTTTCTTT.

A few counts support this clonotype. This chain links TRBV11-2 with TRBJ1-4, with 7 bases aligning to TRBD1. CDR1 is SGHAT, CDR2 FQNNGV, per germline. The CDR3 is made up of 18 amino acids. Germline trimming cut 4 bases from V and 0 bases from J; bases unmatched to any gene: 11. The CDR3 is CASSWDSGGFATNEKLFF. In nucleotides, the CDR3 is TGTGCCAGCAGCTGGGACAGCGGGGGTTTTGCAACTAATGAAAAACTGTTTTTT.

The chain joins TRBV6-5 to TRBJ1-5; TRBD1 is a possible D gene (5 bases). The V gene lost 3 bases and the J gene lost 4 bases, with 13 bases spanning the gap. CDR1 and CDR2 from the germline V gene are MNHEY and SVGAGI. The CDR3 spans 15 residues. CDR3 loop: CASSYRGIGNQPQHF. CDR3 bases: TGTGCCAGCAGTTATCGGGGGATCGGTAATCAGCCCCAGCATTTT.

As concerns this clonotype: A read error may explain this, as a much larger clone is one base away. The chain links TRBV7-3 to TRBJ1-1; 9 positions match TRBD1. This CDR3 has 13 amino acids. The germline gives CDR1 SGHTA, CDR2 FQGTGA. The CDR3 is CASSQTGGTAAFF. The CDR3 coding sequence is TGTGCCAGCAGCCAGACAGGGGGTACTGCAGCTTTCTTT.

This clonotype has just a few counts. The chain has TRBV4-3 and TRBJ1-2; D not certain. The ends were cut back, 0 bases at V and 6 bases at J, with 14 bases in the middle. The CDR3 covers 15 residues. The V gene's germline CDR1 is LGHNA and CDR2 YSLEER. The CDR3 is CASSQDPRGGNGYTF. CDR3 bases: TGCGCCAGCAGCCAAGATCCTCGGGGAGGAAATGGCTACACCTTC.

Only a few counts were recorded for this clonotype. The chain combines TRBV19 with TRBJ1-1, with a possible D match to TRBD1 (6 bases). The CDR3 has 14 residues. Germline CDR1 and CDR2: LNHDA and SQIVND (reference sequence). V was pared by 7 bases and J by 6 bases, with 18 bases between. CDR3 bases: TGTGCCAGTAAGTTTTTACCGGAGGGGGCTGAAGCTTTCTTT. It is translated as CASKFLPEGAEAFF.

The chain has TRBV20-1 and TRBJ2-1, with D perhaps TRBD2 (6 bases). There are 14 residues in the CDR3. Trimming left V 6 bases short and J 8 bases short, with 20 bases between. Germline V gene sequence: CDR1 DFQATT, CDR2 SNEGSKA (reference sequence). The CDR3 sequence is CSASQTRVRDEQFF. The DNA of the CDR3 is TGCAGTGCCAGTCAGACTAGGGTTAGGGATGAGCAGTTCTTC.

This chain connects TRBV9 to TRBJ2-3; TRBD2 agrees at 7 bases. V shed 0 bases and J 0 bases; nucleotides not matched to a gene: 4. The germline CDR1 and CDR2 sequences are SGDLS and YYNGEE. This CDR3 region has 16 residues. The CDR3 bases are TGTGCCAGCAGCGTAGTGCTAGCGGCTAGCACAGATACGCAGTATTTT. It encodes CASSVVLAASTDTQYF.

The genes are TRBV25-1 and TRBJ2-1; TRBD2 aligns across 7 bases. V shed 0 bases, J shed 7 bases, and the junction held 9 bases outside the gene matches. Per the germline V gene, CDR1 is MGHDK and CDR2 is SYGVNS. The CDR3 totals 16 residues. The CDR3 DNA reads TGTGCCAGCAGTGAATATGGGGGGGTGGTTGGGAATGAGCAGTTCTTC. Protein: CASSEYGGVVGNEQFF.

This clonotype showed up many times. This chain links TRBV2 with TRBJ2-7; the D is unclear. The CDR3 is 14 amino acids. V was clipped by 8 bases and J by 4 bases, with 18 bases between them. Germline CDR1 SNHLY, CDR2 FYNNEI. The CDR3 DNA sequence: TGTGCCAGCGGTTTGGTACACAGTGAATACGAGCAGTACTTC. Protein sequence: CASGLVHSEYEQYF.

J is TRBJ1-1 and V is TRBV20-1; D unresolved. Between the trimmed V and J ends, which lost 0 bases and 4 bases, there was a span of 9 bases. There are 13 residues in the CDR3. CDR1 is DFQATT, CDR2 SNEGSKA, per germline (reference sequence). The CDR3 DNA sequence: TGCAGTGCTAGAGATACCAGTAGCACTGAAGCTTTCTTT. Its protein is CSARDTSSTEAFF.

This clonotype showed up just a few times. CDR3 bases: TGCGCCAGCAGCTTGACTAGTAGGACAGATACGCAGTATTTT. Amino acids: CASSLTSRTDTQYF. The chain employs TRBV5-1 and TRBJ2-3; a weak D match, TRBD2 (5 bases). CDR1 SGHRS and CDR2 YFSETQ come from the germline V gene. Trimming cost V 1 base and J 3 bases, with 9 bases left between them. The CDR3 covers 14 residues.

There are a few counts of this clonotype. The CDR3 sequence is CASSFQGTIYNSPLHF. As DNA, the CDR3 is TGTGCCAGCAGTTTTCAGGGGACTATCTATAATTCACCCCTCCACTTT. The V gene is TRBV12-3 or TRBV12-4, the J gene TRBJ1-6; tentatively, D is TRBD1 (6 bases). The CDR3 runs to 16 residues. Trimming took off 3 bases at V and 3 bases at J, with 12 bases between the two ends.

This clonotype was observed a few times. The V gene is TRBV9, the J gene TRBJ1-1; no clear D. The CDR3 consists of 13 residues. The V end lost 0 bases, the J end lost 7 bases, and 10 bases lay between the germline ends. Germline V gene sequence: CDR1 SGDLS, CDR2 YYNGEE. The CDR3 coding sequence is TGTGCCAGCAGCGTAGAAAACCTTAGTGAAGCTTTCTTT. The encoded protein is CASSVENLSEAFF.